The rows below give T cell receptor beta chains drawn from one sample of a study of T cell responses to AZD1222 COVID-19 vaccine. Profiled with immunoSEQ multiplex PCR; TCRdb holds only in-frame clones, not every one. This sample carries some 180,000 clones, more than 80% of them seen once, and the ten largest clones take 5% to 7.5%. The sequences come from peripheral blood, collected on day 0 of AZD1222 vaccination. Receptors were obtained from an adult in good health. The CDR3 runs from the conserved cysteine through the conserved F or W. A D gene is named only where the DNA matches it firmly. Expanded clones are given a class, and other clones once, few, many or no size at all.

. | . | TRBJ1-1 | TRBV28 | 13 | CASTFMGNTEAFF | TGTGCCAGCACGTTTATGGGTAACACTGAAGCTTTCTTT
. | . | TRBJ1-5 | TRBV2 | 15 | CASSAQGIGNQPQHF | TGTGCCAGCAGTGCACAGGGCATCGGCAATCAGCCCCAGCATTTT
. | . | TRBJ2-5 | TRBV7-7 | 13 | CASSPGRIETQYF | TGTGCTAGCAGCCCAGGGAGGATCGAGACCCAGTACTTC
. | once | TRBJ2-2 | TRBV3-1/TRBV3-2 | 17 | CASSPRIGGGGTGELFF | TGTGCCAGCAGCCCTCGTATAGGGGGGGGAGGCACCGGGGAGCTGTTTTTT
. | . | TRBJ1-2 | TRBV2 | 13 | CASSEHVNGGYTF | TGTGCCAGCAGTGAACATGTGAATGGTGGCTACACCTTC
TRBD1 | . | TRBJ1-4 | TRBV19 | 19 | CASRNPRGQDAPTNEKLFF | TGTGCCAGTAGGAACCCTCGAGGACAGGACGCCCCAACTAATGAAAAACTGTTTTTT
TRBD1 | . | TRBJ1-1 | TRBV7-2 | 13 | CASSLTGGTEAFF | TGTGCCAGCAGCTTAACAGGGGGCACTGAAGCTTTCTTT
. | . | TRBJ2-3 | TRBV7-9 | 15 | CASSGTAYVPDTQYF | TGTGCCAGCAGCGGAACCGCTTATGTCCCAGATACGCAGTATTTT
. | . | TRBJ2-1 | TRBV5-6 | 14 | CASAGPTNYNEQFF | TGTGCCAGCGCCGGGCCGACGAACTACAATGAGCAGTTCTTC
. | . | TRBJ2-7 | TRBV28 | 9 | CARNYEQYF | TGTGCCAGGAATTACGAGCAGTACTTC
TRBD1 | few | TRBJ1-6 | TRBV5-4 | 17 | CASTLQGYGGDNSPLHF | TGTGCCAGCACCCTACAGGGGTACGGCGGGGATAATTCACCCCTCCACTTT
. | . | TRBJ2-5 | TRBV15 | 15 | CATSRDYPGRETQYF | TGTGCCACCAGCAGAGATTATCCGGGACGAGAGACCCAGTACTTC
TRBD2 | . | TRBJ2-1 | TRBV18 | 18 | CASSPQGTSGGAHNEQFF | TGTGCCAGCTCACCCCAAGGGACTAGCGGGGGGGCCCACAATGAGCAGTTCTTC
TRBD1 | . | TRBJ2-5 | TRBV30 | 13 | CARNRDREETQYF | TGTGCCCGCAACCGGGACAGGGAAGAGACCCAGTACTTC
. | . | TRBJ1-5 | TRBV5-1 | 15 | CASSLSDRRNQPQHF | TGCGCCAGCAGCTTATCCGACAGGCGCAATCAGCCCCAGCATTTT
. | few | TRBJ2-7 | TRBV6-5 | 13 | CASSFPDSYEQYF | TGTGCCAGCAGTTTCCCGGACAGCTACGAGCAGTACTTC
TRBD1 | . | TRBJ2-1 | TRBV19 | 14 | CASKGGQGLNEQFF | TGTGCCAGTAAGGGGGGACAGGGGTTGAATGAGCAGTTCTTC
. | once | TRBJ1-6 | TRBV28 | 13 | CASSLQVNSPLHF | TGTGCCAGCAGTTTACAGGTGAACTCACCCCTCCACTTT
. | . | TRBJ1-5 | TRBV4-2 | 15 | CASSQGGGLNQPQHF | TGTGCCAGCAGCCAAGGAGGGGGTCTCAATCAGCCCCAGCATTTT
TRBD1 | . | TRBJ2-2 | TRBV6-5 | 14 | CASSPGQMPGELFF | TGTGCCAGCAGCCCGGGACAGATGCCCGGGGAGCTGTTTTTT
. | . | TRBJ2-1 | TRBV3-1/TRBV3-2 | 15 | CASSQGLGSYNEQFF | TGTGCCAGCAGCCAAGGACTAGGATCCTACAATGAGCAGTTCTTC
TRBD2 | . | TRBJ2-3 | TRBV9 | 13 | CASSVSGGDTQYF | TGTGCCAGCAGCGTATCGGGGGGGGATACGCAGTATTTT
TRBD2 | . | TRBJ2-2 | TRBV15 | 15 | CATSRDAGDTGELFF | TGTGCCACCAGCAGAGATGCGGGGGACACCGGGGAGCTGTTTTTT
. | . | TRBJ1-5 | TRBV27 | 13 | CASSLARNQPQHF | TGTGCCAGCAGTTTGGCCAGAAATCAGCCCCAGCATTTT
TRBD2 | . | TRBJ2-7 | TRBV9 | 16 | CASSVGLAGAPYEQYF | TGTGCCAGCAGCGTCGGACTAGCGGGGGCGCCTTACGAGCAGTACTTC
. | . | TRBJ1-3 | TRBV9 | 16 | CASSVDQFASGNTIYF | TGTGCCAGCAGCGTAGATCAGTTCGCATCTGGAAACACCATATATTTT
TRBD1 | many | TRBJ1-5 | TRBV6-2/TRBV6-3 | 15 | CASSHTGAANQPQHF | TGTGCCAGCAGTCACACAGGGGCCGCAAATCAGCCCCAGCATTTT
. | once | TRBJ1-5 | TRBV2 | 13 | CASSGTGNQPQHF | TGTGCCAGCAGTGGGACGGGGAATCAGCCCCAGCATTTT
TRBD1 | . | TRBJ1-4 | TRBV15 | 19 | CATSRDFLGMRQGNEKLFF | TGTGCCACCAGCAGAGATTTTCTTGGGATGAGACAGGGAAATGAAAAACTGTTTTTT
TRBD2 | . | TRBJ2-5 | TRBV4-3 | 15 | CASSQVAGVGETQYF | TGCGCCAGCAGCCAGGTAGCGGGAGTGGGAGAGACCCAGTACTTC
. | . | TRBJ2-1 | TRBV11-2 | 13 | CASSLGRNNEQFF | TGTGCCAGCAGCTTAGGTCGGAACAATGAGCAGTTCTTC
. | . | TRBJ1-4 | TRBV7-8 | 17 | CASSLLGAAATNEKLFF | TGTGCCAGCAGCTTACTGGGGGCAGCCGCAACTAATGAAAAACTGTTTTTT
TRBD1 | once | TRBJ2-7 | TRBV15 | 14 | CATSRTGVMYEQYF | TGTGCCACCAGCAGGACAGGGGTCATGTACGAGCAGTACTTC
. | . | TRBJ1-6 | TRBV12-3/TRBV12-4 | 13 | CASRGGHNSPLHF | TGTGCCAGCAGAGGCGGCCATAATTCACCCCTCCACTTT
. | . | TRBJ1-3 | TRBV3-1/TRBV3-2 | 14 | CASSQGVSGNTIYF | TGTGCCAGCAGCCAAGGGGTCTCTGGAAACACCATATATTTT
TRBD1 | . | TRBJ1-5 | TRBV5-1 | 15 | CASSLAGQGNQPQHF | TGCGCCAGCAGCTTGGCGGGACAGGGGAATCAGCCCCAGCATTTT
TRBD1 | few | TRBJ2-5 | TRBV9 | 14 | CASSVEGQSQTQYF | TGTGCCAGCAGCGTAGAGGGACAGTCCCAGACCCAGTACTTC
. | . | TRBJ2-3 | TRBV7-7 | 13 | CASSLVGADTQYF | TGTGCCAGCAGCTTAGTCGGTGCAGATACGCAGTATTTT
. | . | TRBJ1-5 | TRBV18 | 12 | CASSPPNGPQHF | TGTGCCAGCTCACCACCCAACGGGCCCCAGCATTTT
. | . | TRBJ1-5 | TRBV12-3/TRBV12-4 | 12 | CASSSRNQPQHF | TGTGCCAGCAGTTCACGGAATCAGCCCCAGCATTTT
. | . | TRBJ1-5 | TRBV27 | 15 | CASSSRATYNQPQHF | TGTGCCAGCAGTTCCCGGGCGACGTACAATCAGCCCCAGCATTTT
TRBD2 | . | TRBJ2-3 | TRBV9 | 15 | CASTGTSGKTDTQYF | TGTGCCAGCACCGGCACTAGCGGGAAAACAGATACGCAGTATTTT
. | once | TRBJ1-6 | TRBV6-5 | 14 | CASSYGNPHSPLHF | TGTGCCAGCAGTTACGGGAATCCTCATTCACCCCTCCACTTT
TRBD1 | . | TRBJ1-3 | TRBV3-1/TRBV3-2 | 16 | CASSQVGQDSGNTIYF | TGTGCCAGCAGCCAAGTCGGACAGGACTCTGGAAACACCATATATTTT
TRBD1 | . | TRBJ2-1 | TRBV6-5 | 15 | CASSSIGTGRNEQFF | TGTGCCAGCAGTTCAATAGGGACAGGCAGGAATGAGCAGTTCTTC
TRBD1 | . | TRBJ1-5 | TRBV24-1 | 14 | CATRDRAGNQPQHF | TGTGCCACCAGGGACAGGGCCGGCAATCAGCCCCAGCATTTT
TRBD1 | . | TRBJ1-2 | TRBV4-2 | 16 | CASSHRPGTGEVGYTF | TGTGCCAGCAGCCATCGTCCCGGGACAGGGGAAGTAGGCTACACCTTC
. | . | TRBJ1-5 | TRBV28 | 13 | CASSKQGYQPQHF | TGTGCCAGCAGTAAACAAGGCTATCAGCCCCAGCATTTT
. | once | TRBJ1-5 | TRBV5-1 | 16 | CASSLEGSYSNQPQHF | TGCGCCAGCAGCTTGGAGGGCAGCTATAGCAATCAGCCCCAGCATTTT
TRBD2 | . | TRBJ2-1 | TRBV4-3 | 16 | CASSRAASGSYNEQFF | TGCGCCAGCAGCCGGGCGGCTAGCGGCTCCTACAATGAGCAGTTCTTC
. | . | TRBJ1-3 | TRBV6-5 | 13 | CAAGSLSGNTIYF | TGTGCTGCAGGGTCCCTATCTGGAAACACCATATATTTT
. | . | TRBJ1-6 | TRBV28 | 13 | CATGYSYNSPLHF | TGTGCCACCGGATACTCCTATAATTCACCCCTCCACTTT
. | . | TRBJ2-1 | TRBV19 | 15 | CASRRGGGARNEQFF | TGTGCCAGTAGGAGAGGGGGAGGGGCCCGCAATGAGCAGTTCTTC
TRBD2 | . | TRBJ2-1 | TRBV28 | 16 | CASSSTPPGLAGGLFF | TGTGCCAGCAGTTCTACTCCACCGGGACTAGCGGGGGGGCTTTTCTTC
. | . | TRBJ2-7 | TRBV5-5 | 13 | CASSFGYSYEQYF | TGTGCCAGCAGCTTTGGATACTCCTACGAGCAGTACTTC
. | . | TRBJ1-6 | TRBV7-2 | 15 | CASRALGGTHSPLHF | TGTGCCAGCAGAGCTTTGGGAGGAACGCATTCACCCCTCCACTTT
. | . | TRBJ2-5 | TRBV11-1 | 16 | CASSPRRAKDQETQYF | TGTGCCAGCAGCCCTCGGAGGGCCAAGGACCAAGAGACCCAGTACTTC
. | . | TRBJ1-2 | TRBV6-4 | 16 | CASSEQGTDFFDGYTF | TGTGCCAGCAGTGAGCAAGGGACCGATTTCTTCGATGGCTACACCTTC
TRBD1 | . | TRBJ1-5 | TRBV4-2 | 16 | CASSPGGQGEAQPQHF | TGTGCCAGCAGCCCCGGGGGACAGGGAGAGGCTCAGCCCCAGCATTTT